The T cell receptor (beta chain) under discussion was sequenced for a study of blood T cell repertoires in COVID-19. Overall study: COVID-19 samples collected from the United States, Italy and Spain covered acute and convalescent phases. In each case, the material was cDNA or gDNA derived from T cells, B-cell-depleted T cells, or PBMCs.

In the authors' workflow: Estimated nucleated cell counts came from reference gene primer amplification. The repertoire was sequenced with immunoSEQ multiplex PCR; TCRdb's copy has only in-frame clones and lacks some. V and J calls plus clone size are reproduced from that table; the DNA served to infer D and trimming. The profile shows roughly 200,000 clones, approximately 88% of them singletons. This clone was observed a single time. The material sequenced was peripheral blood. The receptor comes from a man aged 35 to 55 with acute or convalescent COVID-19.

Written as DNA, the CDR3 is TGTGCCAGCAGTCCTCGACAGGGAGGTCGGTATGGCTACACCTTC. The encoded protein is CASSPRQGGRYGYTF. The chain has TRBV6-5 and TRBJ1-2; 7 positions agree with TRBD1. The J segment lost 5 bases and the V segment lost 5 bases, leaving 11 bases of the junction unmatched. There are 15 residues in the CDR3. The germline CDR1 and CDR2 sequences are MNHEY and SVGAGI.